This T cell receptor (beta chain) was observed in a study of human T cells and chemical hapten exposure (dated by TCRdb to about 2021). For context, the study as a whole: The libraries were sequenced as a pool, and the TCR yield per sample differed mostly because of small variations in library volumes within the pool. The study tracked peripheral blood TCR repertoire changes in vivo during primary and secondary sensitization to the hapten diphenylcyclopropenone (DPC) in alopecia patients. For every blood RNA sample, sequencing covered both the TCR alpha and TCR beta chains.

Total RNA was extracted from unfractionated whole blood collected in Tempus Blood RNA tubes. About 5 healthy volunteers served as TCR sequencing controls and were bled at day 0, 2 weeks and 6 weeks. Comments on this clonotype: Its binding antigen is unknown. Base-call qualities are not available, and no considerably larger clone is one nucleotide away.

What the study reported, not specific to this receptor: The number of TCRs above 1 in 1000 frequency did not change with DPC sensitization; there was no evidence of global repertoire structure alterations. Repeated subsampling changed both the strength of the expansion versus patch-test correlation and the threshold at which that correlation became significant.

CDR1 and CDR2 are drawn from the germline V gene: SGHRS, YFSETQ. The germline V and J ends show losses of 8 bases and 3 bases respectively, and no gene match explains 11 bases of the junction. The CDR3 sequence holds 16 residues, the cysteine and phenylalanine included. The entry retains the CDR3 DNA only, 48 bases that are in frame from base 1. The library was obtained by 5' RACE. The listed sequencing device is Illumina MiSeq. During library preparation, unique molecular identifiers were attached to individual cDNA molecules so that TCRs could be counted quantitatively and reproducibly. Processing in the source paper ran as follows. Samples had a median of around 92,000 TCRs, with a range from roughly 20,000 to 690,600. The Decombinator software suite was used to annotate V, J and CDR3 in the TCR reads. Every sample was subsampled to the same number of TCRs (28,000) for the PS versus PT1 abundance plots. Expanded TCRs were defined as absent before sensitization and observed at least eight times at the 2-week time point. TCRdb reprocessed the public reads (quality trimming at Q25 with fastp, clone calling with MiXCR) and kept in-frame beta chains. Every entry covers one CDR3 protein and lists the most common genes and DNA from its rows. TCRdb's processing, not the authors', yielded these V and J calls. The sample has about 140,000 distinct CDR3 sequences on record, 4.1% of them singletons. 1.3% to 1.5% of the sample lies in the top ten.

The sequence derives from a female donor in good health. Here the chain combines TRBV5-1 and TRBJ1-1, with 12 middle bases fitting TRBD1. In nucleotide form, the sequence is TGCGCCAGTCGCCCGGGACAGGGGGCTTGGGACACTGAAGCTTTCTTT. It translates to CASRPGQGAWDTEAFF.